A single sample gave rise to the 21 T cell receptor beta chains below, sequenced in a study of monozygotic twins with inflammatory bowel disease. TCRdb derives one entry per CDR3 protein from the 5' RACE reads, leaving out DNA. The repertoire table contains 400,000 or so distinct CDR3 sequences. Input material: blood. These receptors all come from a human donor with ulcerative colitis or Crohn's disease, or a healthy co-twin of an affected twin (not recorded which).

The rearrangement links TRBV7-6 to TRBJ2-1; no DNA is available, so the TRBD2 call from TCRdb remains unchecked. The CDR3 is 16 residues long. The V gene's germline CDR1 is SGHVS and CDR2 FNYEAQ. The CDR3 loop reads CASSPDRTRGFNEQFF.

The chain employs TRBV5-6 and TRBJ1-1; no DNA is available, so the TRBD1 call from TCRdb remains unchecked. The germline V gene encodes CDR1 SGHDT and CDR2 YYEEEE. The CDR3 runs 17 residues. The CDR3: CASSFVGAKNTNTEAFF. Full variable domain (missing parts from reference TRBV5-6 and TRBJ1-1): DAGVTQSPTHLIKTRGQQVTLRCSPKSGHDTVSWYQQALGQGPQFIFQYYEEEERQRGNFPDRFSGHQFPNYSSELNVNALLLGDSALYLCASSFVGAKNTNTEAFFGQGTRLTVV.

The chain couples TRBV19 to TRBJ2-1; TCRdb's D call of TRBD2 is untestable without DNA. This CDR3 contains 15 residues. The germline V gene encodes CDR1 LNHDA and CDR2 SQIVND (reference sequence). The CDR3 loop is CASSILSGGYNEQFF.

The V gene is TRBV29-1, the J gene TRBJ1-5. Germline CDR1 and CDR2: SQVTM and ANQGSEA. This CDR3 has 14 amino acids. This CDR3 reads CTVQQGYGNQPQHF.

The CDR3 loop is CASSLGPTGLGLETQYF. The chain recombines TRBV7-2 with TRBJ2-5; TCRdb lists TRBD1, though no DNA is available to test this call. Germline V CDR1 and CDR2: SGHTA, FQGNSA. This CDR3 comprises 17 residues.

This rearrangement joins TRBV12-3 or TRBV12-4 to TRBJ2-1; the TCRdb D gene call, TRBD1, has no DNA to confirm it. CDR3 length equals 14 residues. CDR3: CASSLLGVRNEQFF.

The chain uses TRBV10-3 and TRBJ2-3. CDR1 ENHRY and CDR2 SYGVKD come from the germline V gene. The CDR3 sequence is 13 residues long. This chain's CDR3 is CAINDLLTDTQYF.

This chain connects TRBV5-1 to TRBJ2-1; TCRdb designates TRBD1, a call that cannot be tested without DNA. Per germline, CDR1 SGHRS and CDR2 YFSETQ. This CDR3 has 16 residues. The CDR3 protein is CASSLAFGGEYNEQFF.

The chain recombines TRBV12-3 or TRBV12-4 with TRBJ1-1; TCRdb reports TRBD1, a call that lacks DNA to check it against. This CDR3 is built from 15 residues. The CDR3 here is CASSLVGGGNTEAFF.

This chain connects TRBV5-1 to TRBJ2-2; the TCRdb D gene call, TRBD1, has no DNA to confirm it. The CDR3 extends over 16 amino acids. The germline CDR1 and CDR2 sequences are SGHRS and YFSETQ. The CDR3 sequence: CASTPAGTANTGELFF.

The chain is built from TRBV28 and TRBJ2-7; TCRdb gives TRBD2 as the D gene, but with no DNA this cannot be confirmed. Looked up from germline, CDR1 is MDHEN and CDR2 is SYDVKM. The CDR3 contains 16 residues. Here the CDR3 reads CASIGTSGVFTREQYF.

This rearrangement joins TRBV6-2 or TRBV6-3 to TRBJ2-1; the D call of TRBD1 rests on TCRdb alone, since no DNA is present to check it. Germline CDR1 is MNHEY and CDR2 is SVGEGT. The CDR3 covers 16 residues. The CDR3 is CASSYGRGRIDGEQFF.

The chain has TRBV7-9 and TRBJ2-7; TCRdb returns TRBD1, unconfirmable since there is no DNA. The CDR3 is 15 amino acids. Germline lookup yields CDR1 SEHNR and CDR2 FQNEAQ (reference sequence). The CDR3: CASSTGTASTYEQYF.

The chain carries TRBV3-1 and TRBJ2-1; with no DNA, the TCRdb D assignment of TRBD2 cannot be verified. CDR1 is LGHDT, CDR2 YNNKEL, per germline (reference sequence). The CDR3 is 17 amino acids. The CDR3 sequence: CASSQDLAASGGGEQFF.

V is TRBV5-6 and J is TRBJ2-6; no DNA is available, so the TRBD1 call from TCRdb remains unchecked. Germline V gives CDR1 SGHDT, CDR2 YYEEEE. This CDR3 comprises 18 residues. The CDR3 region is CASSFPGEGGSGANVLTF.

This chain uses TRBV28 with TRBJ1-2. The germline gives CDR1 MDHEN, CDR2 SYDVKM. This CDR3 is 12 amino acids long. CDR3 sequence: CASRRANYGYTF.

J is TRBJ1-5 and V is TRBV12-3 or TRBV12-4; TCRdb's D gene call, TRBD1, goes unchecked for lack of DNA. CDR3 length: 13 residues. CDR3 protein: CASSRTGNQPQHF.

The chain combines TRBV7-9 with TRBJ1-1. The germline V gene has CDR1 SEHNR and CDR2 FQNEAQ (reference sequence). The CDR3 totals 12 residues. The CDR3 region is CASSLSGGEAFF.

V and J are TRBV7-6 and TRBJ2-1; TCRdb selects TRBD1, and the lack of DNA leaves this call unchecked. The CDR3 consists of 19 residues. In germline, CDR1 is SGHVS, CDR2 FNYEAQ. The chain's CDR3 is CASSLGYRVRIDSYNEQFF.

This chain links TRBV4-2 with TRBJ1-3; TCRdb lists TRBD1, though no DNA is available to test this call. Germline lookup yields CDR1 LGHNA and CDR2 YNFKEQ. There are 15 residues in the CDR3. CDR3: CASSQEWTGMNTIYF.

The genes are TRBV12-3 or TRBV12-4 and TRBJ2-5. The CDR3 contains 15 residues. CDR3 residues: CASSFLRLPTETQYF.